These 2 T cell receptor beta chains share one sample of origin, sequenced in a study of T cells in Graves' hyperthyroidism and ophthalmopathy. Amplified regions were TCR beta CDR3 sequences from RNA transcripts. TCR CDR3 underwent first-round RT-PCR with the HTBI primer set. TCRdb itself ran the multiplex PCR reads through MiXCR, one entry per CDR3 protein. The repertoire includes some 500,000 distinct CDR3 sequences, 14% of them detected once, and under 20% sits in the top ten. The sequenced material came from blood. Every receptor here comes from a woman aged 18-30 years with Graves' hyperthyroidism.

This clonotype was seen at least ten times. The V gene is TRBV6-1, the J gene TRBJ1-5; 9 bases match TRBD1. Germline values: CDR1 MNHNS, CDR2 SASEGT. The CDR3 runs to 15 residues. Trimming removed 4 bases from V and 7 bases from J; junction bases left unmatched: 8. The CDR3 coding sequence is TGTGCCAGCAGTGCGATGGGACAGGGTCGGCAGCCCCAGCATTTT. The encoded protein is CASSAMGQGRQPQHF.

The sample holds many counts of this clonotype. As DNA, the CDR3 is TGTGCCAGCAGCTTAGGCTGGCAAACGACTAACTATGGCTACACCTTC. Its protein is CASSLGWQTTNYGYTF. The chain has TRBV7-8 and TRBJ1-2; the D is unclear. Germline V lookup: CDR1 SGHVS, CDR2 FQNEAQ. The CDR3 runs to 16 residues. V was shortened by 1 base and J by 0 bases, with 12 bases between the two germline ends.